These 24 T cell receptor beta chains came from one sample sequenced in a study of Tregs in tolerant kidney transplant recipients. Here immunoSEQ multiplex PCR was the method, and the copy in TCRdb shows in-frame clones only, minus some. In the table there are about 64,000 clones, 95% to 98% of which are singletons. The sample consisted of Tregs from blood, taken before the transplant. These receptor sequences come from a human donor who received a combined kidney and bone marrow transplant.

The V and J genes are TRBV11-3 and TRBJ2-5, with 11 bases identical to TRBD2. The CDR3 runs to 15 residues. The V gene end was trimmed by 1 base and the J gene end by 4 bases; junction bases not matched to a gene: 2. Germline CDR1 reads SGHNT; CDR2 reads YENEEA. The CDR3, as DNA: TGTGCCAGCAGCTTAGGGCTAGCGGGAGGAGAGACCCAGTACTTC. Its protein product is CASSLGLAGGETQYF.

The J gene is TRBJ1-3, the V gene TRBV4-2, with 11 bases lining up with TRBD1. After removal of 1 base from V and 3 bases from J, the junction contained 8 bases not matched to a gene. This CDR3 has 18 residues. Germline lookup yields CDR1 LGHNA and CDR2 YNFKEQ. The CDR3 nucleotides read TGTGCCAGCAGCCAAGTTCTAGGACAGGGGGCTTATGGAAACACCATATATTTT. Residues: CASSQVLGQGAYGNTIYF.

V usage is TRBV5-1 and J usage is TRBJ2-7; unclear D gene. Trimming took 0 bases from V and 0 from J, leaving 7 bases between them. The CDR3 contains 14 residues. Per the germline V gene, CDR1 is SGHRS and CDR2 is YFSETQ. CDR3 region: CASSLVSSSYEQYF. The CDR3 DNA sequence: TGCGCCAGCAGCTTGGTATCTAGCTCCTACGAGCAGTACTTC.

This chain uses TRBV6-5 with TRBJ1-1, with D possibly matching TRBD1 (5 bases). The CDR3 totals 15 residues. V lost 6 bases, J lost 3 bases, and 17 bases lay in between. CDR1 MNHEY and CDR2 SVGAGI come from the germline V gene. CDR3 nucleotides: TGTGCCAGCAGCCACGCCTTCCCACAGGACACTGAAGCTTTCTTT. Amino acid sequence: CASSHAFPQDTEAFF.

This chain uses TRBV28 with TRBJ1-2; D gene unclear. Trimming pared 3 bases from V and 4 bases from J, leaving 12 bases between. Germline V CDR1 and CDR2: MDHEN, SYDVKM. This CDR3 is built from 14 residues. CDR3 sequence: CASSFGVAVYGYTF. As DNA, the CDR3 is TGTGCCAGCAGTTTCGGGGTGGCGGTCTATGGCTACACCTTC.

The gene calls are TRBV7-2 and TRBJ1-2; 8 bases agree with TRBD1. CDR1 is SGHTA, CDR2 FQGNSA, per germline. The CDR3 runs 14 residues. V lost 6 bases to trimming and J lost 5 bases; unmatched junction nucleotides: 8. The CDR3 region is CASRPDRGRYGYTF. Here the CDR3 DNA reads TGTGCCAGCAGACCCGACAGGGGACGGTATGGCTACACCTTC.

The chain is built from TRBV29-1 and TRBJ1-6, with D possibly being TRBD1 (5 bases). Trimming stripped 5 bases from V and 7 bases from J, with 15 bases between. The V gene's germline CDR1 is SQVTM and CDR2 ANQGSEA. The CDR3 has 14 amino acids. The CDR3 reads CSVSEGLANSPLHF. The CDR3 region has the DNA TGCAGCGTTTCTGAGGGACTAGCGAATTCACCCCTCCACTTT.

This clone occurred once. J is TRBJ2-1 and V is TRBV9; the match to TRBD2 covers 8 bases. Trimming cost V 0 bases and J 15 bases; bases outside gene matches: 5. CDR3 size: 12 residues. Looked up from germline, CDR1 is SGDLS and CDR2 is YYNGEE. The CDR3 reads CASSVAGRALFF. The CDR3 DNA sequence: TGTGCCAGCAGCGTAGCCGGGAGGGCCCTGTTCTTC. The full variable domain, with the rest looked up from reference TRBV9 and TRBJ2-1, is DSGVTQTPKHLITATGQRVTLRCSPRSGDLSVYWYQQSLDQGLQFLIQYYNGEERAKGNILERFSAQQFPDLHSELNLSSLELGDSALYFCASSVAGRALFFGPGTRLTVL.

The CDR3: CASTPWGGRGWGELFF. For the CDR3, the DNA is TGTGCCAGCACCCCCTGGGGCGGGAGGGGATGGGGGGAGCTGTTTTTT. The V call is TRBV6-6, the J call TRBJ2-2; 9 nucleotides match TRBD2. V was clipped by 7 bases and J by 8 bases; unmatched bases: 14. The CDR3 spans 16 residues. Germline CDR1 and CDR2: MNHNY and SVGAGI (reference sequence).

CDR3 coding DNA: TGTGCCAGCAGCTTTTTACCGGGACTAGCGGGAGTCGGAGAGCAGTACTTC. Translated, it gives CASSFLPGLAGVGEQYF. The chain links TRBV11-3 to TRBJ2-7; 14 nucleotides align to TRBD2. Germline CDR1 reads SGHNT; CDR2 reads YENEEA. V shed 3 bases and J 7 bases; nucleotides not matched to a gene: 11. There are 17 residues in the CDR3.

The chain combines TRBV28 with TRBJ2-3, with D possibly being TRBD1 (6 bases). The CDR3 has 15 residues. V was pared by 3 bases and J by 2 bases, with 12 bases between. Germline loops: CDR1 MDHEN, CDR2 SYDVKM. Written as DNA, the CDR3 is TGTGCCAGCAGTTTCCAGGGGACCTTCACAGATACGCAGTATTTT. This codes for CASSFQGTFTDTQYF.

V is TRBV7-8 and J is TRBJ2-1; D remains unclear. The CDR3 runs 12 residues. Per germline, CDR1 SGHVS and CDR2 FQNEAQ. Trimming pared 3 bases from V and 10 bases from J, leaving 10 bases between. For the CDR3, the DNA is TGTGCCAGCAGCTTGTCGAGTCGAGAGCAGTTCTTC. Translating it yields CASSLSSREQFF.

The chain links TRBV5-4 to TRBJ2-6; TRBD2 aligns across 9 bases. The CDR3 is 17 residues long. V shed 3 bases and J 1 base; nucleotides not matched to a gene: 5. Germline CDR1 reads SGHNT; CDR2 reads YYREEE (reference sequence). The CDR3 DNA is TGTGCCAGCAGCTCGCGGGGGGGCGGGTCTGGGGCCAACGTCCTGACTTTC. This encodes CASSSRGGGSGANVLTF.

The V and J genes are TRBV7-6 and TRBJ1-1; D not certain. Germline CDR1 reads SGHVS; CDR2 reads FNYEAQ. Trimming stripped 2 bases from V and 8 bases from J, with 12 bases between. This CDR3 has 13 residues. This CDR3 is CASSLRNEREAFF. In nucleotides, the CDR3 is TGTGCCAGCAGCTTAAGGAACGAGAGGGAAGCTTTCTTT. The variable domain in full, with the rest retrieved from reference TRBV7-6 and TRBJ1-1, is GAGVSQSPRYKVTKRGQDVALRCDPISGHVSLYWYRQALGQGPEFLTYFNYEAQQDKSGLPNDRFSAERPEGSISTLTIQRTEQRDSAMYRCASSLRNEREAFFGQGTRLTVV.

This clone was detected only once. J is TRBJ2-5 and V is TRBV27; D is possibly TRBD2 (6 bases). Trimming took off 1 base at V and 3 bases at J, with 6 bases between the two ends. From germline, CDR1 is MNHEY and CDR2 SMNVEV (reference sequence). The CDR3 extends over 13 amino acids. The CDR3 DNA follows: TGTGCCAGCAGTTTATGGGGGGAAGAGACCCAGTACTTC. It codes for CASSLWGEETQYF.

In its sample, this clone was seen once. This chain connects TRBV7-9 to TRBJ2-3; D possibly corresponds to TRBD1 (6 bases). The CDR3 runs to 14 residues. Germline CDR1 is SEHNR and CDR2 is FQNEAQ (reference sequence). With 5 bases removed from V and 5 bases from J, the gap between germline ends came to 14 bases. The CDR3 DNA follows: TGTGCCAGCAGCCAGGCAGGGGCTGGAGATACGCAGTATTTT. This sequence encodes CASSQAGAGDTQYF. The whole variable domain, remainder taken from reference TRBV7-9 and TRBJ2-3, is DTGVSQNPRHKITKRGQNVTFRCDPISEHNRLYWYRQTLGQGPEFLTYFQNEAQLEKSRLLSDRFSAERPKGSFSTLEIQRTEQGDSAMYLCASSQAGAGDTQYFGPGTRLTVL.

V and J are TRBV6-6 and TRBJ2-7, with D unresolved. Trimming cost V 0 bases and J 3 bases, with 3 bases left between them. The CDR3 covers 12 residues. Germline-derived CDR1 and CDR2 are MNHNY and SVGAGI (reference sequence). CDR3 region: CASSYSSYEQYF. DNA of the CDR3: TGTGCCAGCAGTTACTCTAGCTACGAGCAGTACTTC.

The chain combines TRBV4-1 with TRBJ2-7; D remains ambiguous. The germline gives CDR1 MGHRA, CDR2 YSYEKL. Trimming removed 4 bases from V and 4 bases from J, with 11 bases in between. CDR3 size: 13 residues. The CDR3 nucleotides read TGCGCCAGCAGCCGCCCCGGCAGGTACGAGCAGTACTTC. Translating it yields CASSRPGRYEQYF.

CDR3 protein: CASSLEGAGGAFSGANVLTF. Written as DNA, the CDR3 is TGTGCCAGCTCACTGGAGGGGGCAGGCGGGGCCTTTTCTGGGGCCAACGTCCTGACTTTC. The J gene is TRBJ2-6, the V gene TRBV18; possible D gene TRBD1, 7 bases. Trimming stripped 4 bases from V and 1 base from J, with 23 bases between. The length of the CDR3 is 20 residues. Germline CDR1 is KGHSH and CDR2 is LQKENI.

This rearrangement joins TRBV7-8 to TRBJ1-2, with D possibly being TRBD1 (5 bases). Germline loops: CDR1 SGHVS, CDR2 FQNEAQ. Trimming left V 5 bases short and J 10 bases short, with 14 bases between. There are 12 residues in the CDR3. As DNA, the CDR3 is TGTGCCAGCAGCCAAAGGGGTCTAAACTACACCTTC. The encoded protein is CASSQRGLNYTF. The variable domain in full, completed from reference TRBV7-8 and TRBJ1-2, reads GAGVSQSPRYKVAKRGQDVALRCDPISGHVSLFWYQQALGQGPEFLTYFQNEAQLDKSGLPSDRFFAERPEGSVSTLKIQRTQQEDSAVYLCASSQRGLNYTFGSGTRLTVV.

This clone has a single count. The rearrangement joins TRBV7-2 to TRBJ2-7; D is undetermined. The CDR3 is 14 residues long. Germline CDR1 is SGHTA and CDR2 is FQGNSA. Trimming shortened V by 1 base and J by 0 bases, and 7 bases separated the two germline ends. The CDR3 is CASSLGGLSYEQYF. Written as DNA, the CDR3 is TGTGCCAGCAGCTTAGGTGGGCTCTCCTACGAGCAGTACTTC.

CDR3 amino acids: CSVGPDFYGYTF. The CDR3 coding sequence is TGCAGCGTGGGGCCTGACTTCTATGGCTACACCTTC. The chain has TRBV29-1 and TRBJ1-2; TRBD1 is a possible D gene (5 bases). Germline CDR1 is SQVTM and CDR2 is ANQGSEA. The CDR3 runs 12 residues. V lost 6 bases, J lost 4 bases, and 12 bases lay in between.

The CDR3 here is CASSFGRGGLEQYF. Written as DNA, the CDR3 is TGCGCCAGCAGCTTCGGACGTGGGGGCCTCGAGCAGTACTTC. The gene calls are TRBV5-1 and TRBJ2-7, with a weak D call TRBD1 (6 bases). Germline loops: CDR1 SGHRS, CDR2 YFSETQ. Trimming took off 2 bases at V and 6 bases at J, with 15 bases between the two ends. This CDR3 has 14 residues.

This chain's CDR3 is CASSSARTSGSGADTQYF. The DNA for the CDR3 is TGCGCCAGCAGCTCCGCGAGGACTAGCGGGAGTGGGGCAGATACGCAGTATTTT. The V and J genes are TRBV4-3 and TRBJ2-3; TRBD2 matches 13 bases. With V trimmed by 5 bases and J by 4 bases, 12 bases remained unmatched. Germline-derived CDR1 and CDR2 are LGHNA and YSLEER. The CDR3 covers 18 residues.